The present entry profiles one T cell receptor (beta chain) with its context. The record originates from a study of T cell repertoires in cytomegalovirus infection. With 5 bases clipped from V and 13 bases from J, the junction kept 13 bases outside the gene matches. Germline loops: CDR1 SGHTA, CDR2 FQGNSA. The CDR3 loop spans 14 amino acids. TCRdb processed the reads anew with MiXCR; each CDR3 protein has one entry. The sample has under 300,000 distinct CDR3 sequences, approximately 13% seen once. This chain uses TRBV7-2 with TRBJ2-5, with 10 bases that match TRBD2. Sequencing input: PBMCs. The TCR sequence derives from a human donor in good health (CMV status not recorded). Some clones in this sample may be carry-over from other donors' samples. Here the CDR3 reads CASSPGTSAEERYF. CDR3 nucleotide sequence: TGTGCCAGCAGCCCCGGGACTAGCGCAGAGGAGCGGTACTTC. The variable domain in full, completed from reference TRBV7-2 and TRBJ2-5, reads GAGVSQSPSNKVTEKGKDVELRCDPISGHTALYWYRQSLGQGLEFLIYFQGNSAPDKSGLPSDRFSAERTGGSVSTLTIQRTQQEDSAVYLCASSPGTSAEERYFGPGTRLLVL.